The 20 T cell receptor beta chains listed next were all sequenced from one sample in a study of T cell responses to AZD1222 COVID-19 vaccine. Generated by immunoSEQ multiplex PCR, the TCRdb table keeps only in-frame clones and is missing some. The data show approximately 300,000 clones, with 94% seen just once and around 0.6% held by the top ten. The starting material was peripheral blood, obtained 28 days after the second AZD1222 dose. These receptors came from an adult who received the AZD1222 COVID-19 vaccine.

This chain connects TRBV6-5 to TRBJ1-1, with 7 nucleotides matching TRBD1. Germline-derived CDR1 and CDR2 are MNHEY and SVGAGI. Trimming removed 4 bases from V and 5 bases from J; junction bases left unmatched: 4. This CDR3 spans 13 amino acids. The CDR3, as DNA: TGTGCCAGCAGTTCCAGGGGGGGTACTGAAGCTTTCTTT. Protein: CASSSRGGTEAFF.

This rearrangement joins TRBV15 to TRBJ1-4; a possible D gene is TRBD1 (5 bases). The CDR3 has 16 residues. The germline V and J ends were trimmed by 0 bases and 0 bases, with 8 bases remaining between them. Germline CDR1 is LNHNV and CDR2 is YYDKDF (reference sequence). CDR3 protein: CATSRDQGATNEKLFF. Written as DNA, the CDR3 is TGTGCCACCAGCAGAGATCAGGGAGCAACTAATGAAAAACTGTTTTTT.

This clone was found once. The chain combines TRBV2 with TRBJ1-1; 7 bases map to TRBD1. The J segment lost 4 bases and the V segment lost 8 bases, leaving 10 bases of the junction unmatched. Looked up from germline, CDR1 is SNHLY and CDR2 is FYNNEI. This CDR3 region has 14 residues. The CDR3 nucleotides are TGTGCCAGCGACCCCAGGGGGGGGTTCACTGAAGCTTTCTTT. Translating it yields CASDPRGGFTEAFF.

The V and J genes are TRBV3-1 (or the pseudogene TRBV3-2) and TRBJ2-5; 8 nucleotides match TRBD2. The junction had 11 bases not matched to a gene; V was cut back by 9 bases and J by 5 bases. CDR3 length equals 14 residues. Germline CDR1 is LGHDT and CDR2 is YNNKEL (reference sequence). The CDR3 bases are TGTGCCAGGCTTCGAGGACTAGCCGGGGAGACCCAGTACTTC. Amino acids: CARLRGLAGETQYF.

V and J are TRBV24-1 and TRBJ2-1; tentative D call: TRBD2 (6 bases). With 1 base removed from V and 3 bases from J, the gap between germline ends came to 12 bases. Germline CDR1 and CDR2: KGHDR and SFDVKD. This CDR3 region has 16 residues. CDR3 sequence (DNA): TGTGCCACCAGTGATTTCGAGGAGGGCCGCTACAATGAGCAGTTCTTC. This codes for CATSDFEEGRYNEQFF.

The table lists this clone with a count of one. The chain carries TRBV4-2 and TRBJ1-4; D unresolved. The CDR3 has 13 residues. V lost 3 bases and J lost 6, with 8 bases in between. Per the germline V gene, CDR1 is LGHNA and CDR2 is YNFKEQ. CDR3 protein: CASSQALYEKLFF. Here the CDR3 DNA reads TGTGCCAGCAGCCAGGCCCTATATGAAAAACTGTTTTTT.

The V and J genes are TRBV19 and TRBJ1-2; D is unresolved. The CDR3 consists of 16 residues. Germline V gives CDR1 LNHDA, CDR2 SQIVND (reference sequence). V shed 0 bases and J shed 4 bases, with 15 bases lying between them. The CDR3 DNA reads TGTGCCAGTAGTATAGACCCCGCGGGAGGGCCCTATGGCTACACCTTC. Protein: CASSIDPAGGPYGYTF.

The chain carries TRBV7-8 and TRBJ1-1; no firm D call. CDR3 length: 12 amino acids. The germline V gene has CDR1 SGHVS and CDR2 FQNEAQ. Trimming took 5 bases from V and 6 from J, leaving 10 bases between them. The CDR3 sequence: CASSPRGSEAFF. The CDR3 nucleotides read TGTGCCAGCAGCCCACGGGGTTCTGAAGCTTTCTTT.

CDR3 DNA sequence: TGTGCCAGCAGCGGACAGGGGGTCTATGGCTACACCTTC. Encoded protein: CASSGQGVYGYTF. The chain couples TRBV28 to TRBJ1-2, with TRBD1 identical over 10 bases. The CDR3 sequence is 13 residues long. CDR1 is MDHEN, CDR2 SYDVKM, per germline. V was clipped by 6 bases and J by 4 bases; unmatched bases: 2.

CDR3 nucleotide sequence: TGTGCCAGCAGACGCCGGACAGGGCCAACCTACGAGCAGTACTTC. Its protein is CASRRRTGPTYEQYF. The chain joins TRBV6-5 to TRBJ2-7, with 8 bases fitting TRBD1. CDR1 is MNHEY, CDR2 SVGAGI, per germline. The CDR3 has 15 amino acids. V shed 6 bases and J 2 bases; nucleotides not matched to a gene: 9.

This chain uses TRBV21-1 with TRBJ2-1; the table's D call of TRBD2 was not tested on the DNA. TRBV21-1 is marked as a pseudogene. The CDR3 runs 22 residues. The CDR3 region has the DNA TGTGCCAGCAGCAAAGAAGAAAATGGACTAGCGGGAGTACCCTCCACCTACAATGAGCAGTTCTTC. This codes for CASSKEENGLAGVPSTYNEQFF.

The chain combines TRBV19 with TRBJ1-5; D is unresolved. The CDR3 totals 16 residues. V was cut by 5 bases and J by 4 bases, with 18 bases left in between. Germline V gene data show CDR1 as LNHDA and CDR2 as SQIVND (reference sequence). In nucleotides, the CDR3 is TGTGCCAGTAGTCCCCTTGGAAGAGGGTCTAATCAGCCCCAGCATTTT. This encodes CASSPLGRGSNQPQHF.

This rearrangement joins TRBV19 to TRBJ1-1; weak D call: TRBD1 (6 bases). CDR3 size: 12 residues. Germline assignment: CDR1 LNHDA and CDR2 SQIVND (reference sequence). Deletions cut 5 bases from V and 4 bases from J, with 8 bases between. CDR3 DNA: TGTGCCAGTAGTCAGGGGCGCACTGAAGCTTTCTTT. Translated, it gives CASSQGRTEAFF.

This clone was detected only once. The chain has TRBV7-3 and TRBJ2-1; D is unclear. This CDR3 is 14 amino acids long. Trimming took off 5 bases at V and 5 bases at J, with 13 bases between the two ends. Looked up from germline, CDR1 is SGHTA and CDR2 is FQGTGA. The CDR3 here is CASSRPPPDNEQFF. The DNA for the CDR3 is TGTGCCAGCAGCCGCCCCCCTCCTGACAATGAGCAGTTCTTC.

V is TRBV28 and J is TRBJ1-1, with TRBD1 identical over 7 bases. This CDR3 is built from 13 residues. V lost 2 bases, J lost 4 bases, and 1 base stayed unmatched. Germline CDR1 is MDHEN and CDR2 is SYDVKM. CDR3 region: CASSLQGGTEAFF. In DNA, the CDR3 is TGTGCCAGCAGTTTACAGGGGGGCACTGAAGCTTTCTTT. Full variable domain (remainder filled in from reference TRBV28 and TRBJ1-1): DVKVTQSSRYLVKRTGEKVFLECVQDMDHENMFWYRQDPGLGLRLIYFSYDVKMKEKGDIPEGYSVSREKKERFSLILESASTNQTSMYLCASSLQGGTEAFFGQGTRLTVV.

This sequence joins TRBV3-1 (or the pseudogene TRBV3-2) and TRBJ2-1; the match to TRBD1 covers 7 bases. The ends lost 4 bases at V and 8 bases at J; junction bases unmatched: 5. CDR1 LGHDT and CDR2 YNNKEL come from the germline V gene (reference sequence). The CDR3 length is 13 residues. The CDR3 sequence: CASSPSTGDEQFF. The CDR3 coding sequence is TGTGCCAGCAGCCCATCTACAGGGGATGAGCAGTTCTTC.

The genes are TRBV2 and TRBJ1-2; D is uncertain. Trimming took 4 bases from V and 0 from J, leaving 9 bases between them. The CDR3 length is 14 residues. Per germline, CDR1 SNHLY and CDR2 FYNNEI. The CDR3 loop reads CASSVKPANYGYTF. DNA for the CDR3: TGTGCCAGCAGTGTTAAGCCAGCTAACTATGGCTACACCTTC. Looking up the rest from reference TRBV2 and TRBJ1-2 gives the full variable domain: EPEVTQTPSHQVTQMGQEVILRCVPISNHLYFYWYRQILGQKVEFLVSFYNNEISEKSEIFDDQFSVERPDGSNFTLKIRSTKLEDSAMYFCASSVKPANYGYTFGSGTRLTVV.

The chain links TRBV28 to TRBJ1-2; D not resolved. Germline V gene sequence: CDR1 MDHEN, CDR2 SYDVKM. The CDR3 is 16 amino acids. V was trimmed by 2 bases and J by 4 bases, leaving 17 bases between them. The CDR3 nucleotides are TGTGCCAGCAGTTTACGGTTAGGGCCCGGAGTCTATGGCTACACCTTC. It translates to CASSLRLGPGVYGYTF.

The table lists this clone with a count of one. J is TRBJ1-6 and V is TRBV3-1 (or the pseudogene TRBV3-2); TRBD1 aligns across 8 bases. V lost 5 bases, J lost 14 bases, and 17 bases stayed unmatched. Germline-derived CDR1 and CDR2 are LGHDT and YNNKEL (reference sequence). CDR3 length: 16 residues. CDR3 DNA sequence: TGTGCCAGCAGCAAACCGGGACAGGCCCACGGGCGGACCCTCCACTTT. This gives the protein CASSKPGQAHGRTLHF.

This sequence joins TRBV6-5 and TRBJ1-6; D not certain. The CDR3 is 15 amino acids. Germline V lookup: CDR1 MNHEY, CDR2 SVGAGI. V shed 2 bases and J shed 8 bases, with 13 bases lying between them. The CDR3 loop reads CASSYQRAVYSPLHF. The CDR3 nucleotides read TGTGCCAGCAGTTACCAAAGGGCCGTCTATTCACCCCTCCACTTT.